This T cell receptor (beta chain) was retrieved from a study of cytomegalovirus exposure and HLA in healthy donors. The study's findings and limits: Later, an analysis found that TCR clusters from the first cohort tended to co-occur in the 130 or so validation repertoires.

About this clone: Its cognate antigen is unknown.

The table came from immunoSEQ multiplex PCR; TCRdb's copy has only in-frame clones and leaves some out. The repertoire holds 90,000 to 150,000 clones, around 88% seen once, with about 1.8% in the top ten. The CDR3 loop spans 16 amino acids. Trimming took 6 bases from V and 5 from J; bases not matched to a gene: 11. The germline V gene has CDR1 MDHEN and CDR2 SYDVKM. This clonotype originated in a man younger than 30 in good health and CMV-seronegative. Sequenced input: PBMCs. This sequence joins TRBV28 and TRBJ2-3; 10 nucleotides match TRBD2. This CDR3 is CASRPPSGGFLDTQYF. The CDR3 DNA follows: TGTGCCAGCAGACCGCCTAGCGGGGGATTTTTAGATACGCAGTATTTT.